This T cell receptor beta chain came from a study of OX40 agonist ivuxolimab in advanced cancers. Whole-study context: Every 2 weeks, patients got intravenous ivuxolimab at one of six dose levels (0.01-10 mg/kg). Cohort: 75% to 90% men, mean age approximately 60, aged about 23 to 80. Participants could have had prior anti-PD-1, anti-PD-L1 or anti-CTLA-4 therapy, and 40% had some. General observations from the study: It was also the case that some nonresponders had low normalized T-cell clonal expansion.

Germline trimming cut 3 bases from V and 0 bases from J; bases unmatched to any gene: 11. CDR1 and CDR2 (germline): SGHNT, YYREEE (reference sequence). CDR3 size: 18 residues. The method was immunoSEQ multiplex PCR; TCRdb's version includes in-frame clones alone and lacks a portion of them. The data show 50,000 to 65,000 clones, about 83% seen once. With regard to this clone: Its target is not known.

The rearrangement joins TRBV5-4 to TRBJ2-3, with 9 nucleotides matching TRBD2. This receptor was identified in an adult with an advanced solid tumor such as melanoma, head and neck, liver or kidney cancer. The sample in question was CD4+ or CD8+ T cells sorted from blood, obtained in a trial of the OX40 agonist ivuxolimab. This chain's CDR3 is CASSSRGGRRPSTDTQYF. The CDR3 region has the DNA TGTGCCAGCAGCTCGCGGGGGGGCCGGAGACCTAGCACAGATACGCAGTATTTT.